The 13 T cell receptor beta chains given below trace back to one sample, sequenced in a study of cytomegalovirus exposure and HLA in healthy donors. PCR was performed using 60 Vbeta and 13 Jbeta primers. This table comes from immunoSEQ multiplex PCR, and its TCRdb copy is limited to in-frame clones, with some not included. The table includes 180,000 or so clones, around 83% detected once. Material for sequencing was PBMCs. The receptors derive from a woman between 45 and 65 years old in good health and CMV-seropositive.

The V gene is TRBV18, the J gene TRBJ1-1; TRBD1 is a possible D gene (6 bases). The CDR3 consists of 15 residues. V lost 6 bases and J lost 1, with 15 bases in between. The germline V gene encodes CDR1 KGHSH and CDR2 LQKENI. CDR3 sequence (DNA): TGTGCCAGCTCCTCGTCAGGGGAGGGGAACACTGAAGCTTTCTTT. It specifies CASSSSGEGNTEAFF.

This rearrangement joins TRBV7-2 to TRBJ2-1; TRBD2 might be the D (5 bases). CDR1 SGHTA and CDR2 FQGNSA come from the germline V gene. CDR3 length: 13 residues. Deletions cut 3 bases from V and 5 bases from J, with 8 bases between. Here the CDR3 DNA reads TGTGCCAGCAGCTTCGGGGTCCACAATGAGCAGTTCTTC. It is translated as CASSFGVHNEQFF.

This chain joins TRBV2 and TRBJ1-2, with 7 bases matching TRBD1. Germline V CDR1 and CDR2: SNHLY, FYNNEI. J was trimmed by 4 bases and V by 4 bases; bases with no gene match: 12. The CDR3 length is 16 residues. In nucleotides, the CDR3 is TGTGCCAGCAGTGGAGAGACAGGGCCCCTCTTCTATGGCTACACCTTC. This sequence encodes CASSGETGPLFYGYTF. Full variable domain (missing parts from reference TRBV2 and TRBJ1-2): EPEVTQTPSHQVTQMGQEVILRCVPISNHLYFYWYRQILGQKVEFLVSFYNNEISEKSEIFDDQFSVERPDGSNFTLKIRSTKLEDSAMYFCASSGETGPLFYGYTFGSGTRLTVV.

The sample holds one count of this clone. The CDR3 DNA follows: TGTGCCAGCAGCAAATACCCTCAGGGATCAGAGACCCAGTACTTC. Translation: CASSKYPQGSETQYF. This chain connects TRBV6-6 to TRBJ2-5, with D possibly being TRBD1 (5 bases). Germline CDR1 is MNHNY and CDR2 is SVGAGI (reference sequence). The CDR3 covers 15 residues. V shed 6 bases and J shed 4 bases, with 18 bases lying between them.

This chain connects TRBV13 to TRBJ1-3, with D possibly matching TRBD1 (6 bases). Germline V gene lookup returns CDR1 PRHDT and CDR2 FYEKMQ (reference sequence). The CDR3 runs 16 residues. Trimming pared 1 base from V and 7 bases from J, leaving 17 bases between. The CDR3 nucleotides read TGTGCCAGCAGCTTAGTCAACAGGGACAAGGGGAACACCATATATTTT. It is translated as CASSLVNRDKGNTIYF.

V gene TRBV6-1 combines with J gene TRBJ1-6, with D possibly TRBD1 on 5 matching bases. Germline V gives CDR1 MNHNS, CDR2 SASEGT. The CDR3 covers 14 residues. V lost 5 bases to trimming and J lost 9 bases, with 14 bases between them. The chain's CDR3 is CASSSRVFGSPLHF. The CDR3 DNA reads as TGTGCCAGCAGTTCCAGGGTGTTTGGTTCACCCCTCCACTTT.

The rearrangement links TRBV9 to TRBJ1-6; 9 bases line up with TRBD1. Trimming cost V 3 bases and J 5 bases; bases outside gene matches: 6. The CDR3 runs to 16 residues. Germline V lookup: CDR1 SGDLS, CDR2 YYNGEE. CDR3 loop: CASSGQGGLHNSPLHF. CDR3 nucleotide sequence: TGTGCCAGCAGCGGACAGGGGGGTCTCCATAATTCACCCCTCCACTTT. The full variable domain, with the rest looked up from reference TRBV9 and TRBJ1-6, is DSGVTQTPKHLITATGQRVTLRCSPRSGDLSVYWYQQSLDQGLQFLIQYYNGEERAKGNILERFSAQQFPDLHSELNLSSLELGDSALYFCASSGQGGLHNSPLHFGNGTRLTVT.

CDR3 bases: TGTGCCAGCAGTTACTCAGGGGAGGAATGGAGTGGCTACACCTTC. This codes for CASSYSGEEWSGYTF. The gene calls are TRBV6-5 and TRBJ1-2; D is perhaps TRBD1 (5 bases). The CDR3 covers 15 residues. Deletions cut 0 bases from V and 7 bases from J, with 15 bases between. Germline CDR1 and CDR2: MNHEY and SVGAGI.

The chain uses TRBV6-5 and TRBJ1-6, with a weak D call TRBD1 (6 bases). The CDR3 is 13 amino acids. V was cut by 5 bases and J by 5 bases, with 7 bases left in between. Germline CDR1 is MNHEY and CDR2 is SVGAGI. This CDR3 is CASSDRHNSPLHF. The CDR3 region has the DNA TGTGCCAGCAGTGACAGGCATAATTCACCCCTCCACTTT.

CDR3 DNA: TGTGCCAGCAGCTCTCTACAGGTATACACAGATACGCAGTATTTT. Amino acid sequence: CASSSLQVYTDTQYF. This chain uses TRBV13 with TRBJ2-3, with TRBD1 as a possible D gene (5 bases). Germline V gene data show CDR1 as PRHDT and CDR2 as FYEKMQ (reference sequence). V was clipped by 4 bases and J by 2 bases, with 13 bases between them. The CDR3 totals 15 residues.

The chain couples TRBV5-6 to TRBJ1-2; D unclear. This CDR3 comprises 15 residues. Germline CDR1 is SGHDT and CDR2 is YYEEEE. Trimming took off 3 bases at V and 4 bases at J, with 16 bases between the two ends. The CDR3: CASSSPYAEAYGYTF. CDR3 coding DNA: TGTGCCAGCAGCTCCCCTTACGCGGAGGCCTATGGCTACACCTTC. Drawing the rest from reference TRBV5-6 and TRBJ1-2, the complete variable domain is DAGVTQSPTHLIKTRGQQVTLRCSPKSGHDTVSWYQQALGQGPQFIFQYYEEEERQRGNFPDRFSGHQFPNYSSELNVNALLLGDSALYLCASSSPYAEAYGYTFGSGTRLTVV.

The rearrangement joins TRBV7-9 to TRBJ2-3; 13 bases fit TRBD2. The CDR3 loop spans 17 amino acids. The V gene end was trimmed by 2 bases and the J gene end by 1 base; junction bases not matched to a gene: 3. Germline loops: CDR1 SEHNR, CDR2 FQNEAQ (reference sequence). CDR3 coding DNA: TGTGCCAGCAGCTTAAGCGGGACTAGCGGGGGCACAGATACGCAGTATTTT. It is translated as CASSLSGTSGGTDTQYF.

The chain has TRBV28 and TRBJ1-2; a weak D match, TRBD1 (6 bases). The CDR3 runs 14 residues. Trimming stripped 8 bases from V and 3 bases from J, with 16 bases between. Germline loops: CDR1 MDHEN, CDR2 SYDVKM. CDR3 protein: CASFSVDSYYGYTF. CDR3 nucleotide sequence: TGTGCCAGCTTCTCGGTGGACAGCTACTATGGCTACACCTTC.